This T cell receptor beta chain was retrieved from a study of cytomegalovirus exposure and HLA in healthy donors. For the study at large: Of the donors genotyped, about 390 in all, 75% to 90% fell in the Caucasian-associated ancestry cluster.

The PCR contained 60 Vbeta and 13 Jbeta primers. Measured with immunoSEQ multiplex PCR; TCRdb has only the in-frame clones, and not every one. The repertoire holds 150,000 to 200,000 clones, with approximately 81% as singletons. CDR3 length: 10 amino acids. The V end lost 7 bases, the J end lost 3 bases, and 6 bases lay between the germline ends. Germline values: CDR1 SQVTM, CDR2 ANQGSEA. The specimen was PBMCs. The source of this sequence is a woman between 50 and 59 years old in good health and CMV-seronegative. The chain employs TRBV29-1 and TRBJ1-1, with unresolved D. The chain's CDR3 is CSASDTEAFF. In DNA form, the CDR3 reads TGCAGCGCTTCGGACACTGAAGCTTTCTTT.